This TCR beta chain comes out of a study of graft-versus-host responses after intestinal transplantation (dated by TCRdb to 2020 to 2022). About the investigation overall: The transplants that recipients got were multivisceral, liver-intestinal, or isolated intestinal. Anti-thymocyte globulin induction was given to all recipients, followed by maintenance tacrolimus and steroids for approximately 3 years. After intestinal transplantation, graft-versus-host and host-versus-graft alloreactive T cell clones in the graft, circulation and bone marrow were tracked using bulk TCR-beta CDR3 sequencing. To identify alloreactive clones, pre-transplant mixed lymphocyte reaction products were sequenced and compared with unstimulated pre-transplant donor and recipient T cells. The cohort enrolled under 25 intestinal transplant recipients including one retransplant, and 3 patients lacking pretransplant specimens were excluded. Donor T cell macrochimerism was defined as a peak of at least 4% donor T cells among recipient peripheral blood mononuclear cells. Samples from a few later patients were sequenced in-house on an Illumina MiSeq with MiXCR processing rather than by the commercial service. The paper's findings and limits, for the study overall: In patients with donor T cell macrochimerism, the allografts had high GvH to HvG T cell clonal ratios. GvH clones were detected in recipient bone marrow, and some appeared earlier in ileal mucosa or blood, consistent with an intestinal mucosal origin. The conclusions were limited by the relatively low number and heterogeneity of the intestinal transplant patients. Early after transplant, declines in HvG clones were associated with peak levels of circulating GvH clones.

What the time point label conveys for this sample: cells obtained before transplantation from donor or recipient. CD3+CD4+ and CD3+CD8+ populations were FACS-sorted from unstimulated pre-transplant donor and recipient cells taken from spleen or lymph nodes. Receptor libraries were prepared by the immunoSEQ multiplex PCR assay. For most patients, genomic DNA was isolated using the Qiagen DNeasy Blood and Tissue Kit and was shipped frozen to Adaptive Biotechnologies for TCR sequencing. High-throughput TCR-beta CDR3 sequencing of genomic DNA from most patients was performed by Adaptive Biotechnologies. Per the original workflow: TCR sequencing data for some 19 patients were retrieved from Adaptive's ImmunoSEQ software; three other patients were processed with MiXCR and VDJtools. To correct CD4 versus CD8 sorting errors, sequences present in both subsets at a frequency ratio below 5:1 were removed. CDR3 nucleotide sequences shared between donor and recipient were removed because the origin of such sequences could not be assigned. To count as alloreactive, a clone needed at least 2-fold expansion over unstimulated cells and a minimum CFSE-low frequency of 0.002% (template counts) or 0.001% (read counts). Clones detected in sequenced pre-transplant spleen, lymph node, or MLR CFSE-low populations of the donor or recipient were defined as mappable. Cumulative frequency of alloreactive clones was calculated as a percentage of all sequences weighted by copy number. TCRdb limited this immuneACCESS table to in-frame rearrangements with V and J called. A share of clones is missing; checked studies link under half to unresolved V genes, and the rest is unexplained. V and J calls plus clone size are reproduced from that table; the DNA served to infer D and trimming. Here the sample has about 130,000 clones; around 90% occur a single time. Of the sample, 0.19% falls within the top ten clones.

As regards this clone: No cognate antigen has been identified for it. No much larger clonotype is one base removed from it; base qualities were not supplied.

CDR1 and CDR2, per the germline V gene, are SGHDT and YYEEEE. At the junction V is shortened by 3 bases and J by 5 bases; bases outside the gene matches: 3. The CDR3 runs 14 residues from the cysteine to the phenylalanine. Only the CDR3 portion is preserved as DNA: 42 bases, with reading frame beginning at the first base. Sample: unstimulated CD4+ T cells sorted from spleen or lymph node cells, taken before intestinal transplant. This TCR was recovered from a human donor who received an intestinal transplant. The V gene is TRBV5-6 and the J gene is TRBJ2-2; 8 of the junction bases match TRBD1. Here the CDR3 is given as CASSWGQATGELFF. Read as DNA, the sequence is TGTGCCAGCAGCTGGGGACAGGCAACCGGGGAGCTGTTTTTT.